This TCR beta chain was obtained from a study of PD-1 blockade in mismatch repair-deficient tumors (dated by TCRdb to 2016 to 2017). Study-wide context: Between September 2013 and 2016, the trial enrolled approximately 87 consecutive patients with about a dozen types of mismatch repair-deficient cancer, all of whom had received prior treatment and were progressing. Tumor-associated T cell clones were tracked in the peripheral blood of patients responding to PD-1 blockade by deep sequencing of TCR CDR3 regions.

For every enrolled patient, mismatch repair deficiency was confirmed by either polymerase chain reaction or immunohistochemistry. TCR sequencing was carried out for a few patients who responded to pembrolizumab therapy. The phase II trial prospectively tested pembrolizumab PD-1 blockade in advanced mismatch repair-deficient cancers regardless of tissue of origin. Serial peripheral blood T cell samples were collected before and at multiple times after starting PD-1 blockade. The timing of each blood sample was reported as weeks after the first dose of pembrolizumab. A note on this clone: Its antigen remains undetermined. Per-base quality was not reported, and no clone a single base away is much larger than it.

General findings and caveats noted by the study authors: Rapid expansion after pembrolizumab followed by contraction, generally before radiologic responses, was shown by tumor-resident clones, which were often undetectable in blood before treatment.

The library was obtained by the immunoSEQ multiplex PCR assay. Not all clones reach the TCRdb copy of this immuneACCESS table, which keeps in-frame sequences only. Checked studies attribute under half of the gap to unresolved V genes and leave the rest unexplained. This sample gives around 130,000 clones in total; around nine tenths of them show up just once. The ten largest clones add up to about an eighth of the sample. The CDR3 measures 11 amino acids from cysteine to phenylalanine. The kept DNA is CDR3 alone, 33 bases in frame from the first base. Trimming takes 4 bases from V and 14 bases from J, and the germline ends sit 13 bases apart. From the germline V gene, CDR1 is SGDLS and CDR2 is YYNGEE.

This receptor chain uses TRBV9 and TRBJ2-1, with a tentative D call of TRBD1 or TRBD2, each matching 5 bases. The TCR sequence derives from an adult with mismatch repair-deficient cancer. This sample comprised peripheral blood, obtained just under 74 weeks after starting pembrolizumab. The CDR3 has the sequence CASSPGAREFF. The nucleotide sequence reads TGTGCCAGCAGCCCCGGGGCTAGGGAGTTCTTC.